The clone carrying this TCR beta chain was observed a handful of times. The antigen is undetermined. Sample-barcoded 5' priming and a J-beta primer mix drove a second PCR of about 7 to 11 cycles. One entry per CDR3 protein results from TCRdb running MiXCR on the 5' RACE reads. The profile covers about 1.5 million distinct CDR3 sequences, with around 40% appearing a single time and under 5% taken by the ten largest. The CDR3 runs to 14 residues. Germline V gives CDR1 MNHEY, CDR2 SVGEGT. Trimming shortened V by 0 bases and J by 8 bases, and 11 bases separated the two germline ends. This entry is derived from a study of blood T cells in healthy people across ages. Study overall: There was about one barcoded beta molecule captured by template switching per two T cells. General observations from the study: PBMCs went unsorted, and a conclusive naive versus antigen-experienced comparison was therefore prevented.

Sequencing was performed on blood. The TCR was taken from a woman under 30 in good health. The rearrangement links TRBV6-2 or TRBV6-3 to TRBJ2-1; D not certain. CDR3 in amino acids: CASSYSIRVHEQFF. The CDR3 bases are TGTGCCAGCAGTTACTCGATTCGGGTGCATGAGCAGTTCTTC.